This TCR beta chain appears in the sequencing data of a study of shared clonotypes between healthy human individuals. Cells designated naive CD8 were CD45RO-negative and were positively selected for CCR7, with terminally differentiated effector memory CD45RA+ cells excluded. The CDR3 is 16 amino acids. The germline V gene encodes CDR1 MDHEN and CDR2 SYDVKM. With V trimmed by 3 bases and J by 5 bases, 8 bases remained unmatched. Study processing details: Quality scores were absent from the junction-only immunoSEQ sequences, so filtering differed. Repertoires were generated with immunoSEQ multiplex PCR, while TCRdb's copy carries only in-frame clones and drops some. V and J calls and clone size follow that table, whereas D and trimming were derived from the DNA. The repertoire holds nearly 2 million clones, about 95% seen once, with under 1.5% in the top ten.

The receptor was derived from a young man in good health. Source material: naive CD8+ T cells sorted from blood. The chain employs TRBV28 and TRBJ1-2, with 11 nucleotides matching TRBD1. CDR3 DNA sequence: TGTGCCAGCAGTTTGCGGACAGGGGGCGCGAGGTATGGCTACACCTTC. It specifies CASSLRTGGARYGYTF.